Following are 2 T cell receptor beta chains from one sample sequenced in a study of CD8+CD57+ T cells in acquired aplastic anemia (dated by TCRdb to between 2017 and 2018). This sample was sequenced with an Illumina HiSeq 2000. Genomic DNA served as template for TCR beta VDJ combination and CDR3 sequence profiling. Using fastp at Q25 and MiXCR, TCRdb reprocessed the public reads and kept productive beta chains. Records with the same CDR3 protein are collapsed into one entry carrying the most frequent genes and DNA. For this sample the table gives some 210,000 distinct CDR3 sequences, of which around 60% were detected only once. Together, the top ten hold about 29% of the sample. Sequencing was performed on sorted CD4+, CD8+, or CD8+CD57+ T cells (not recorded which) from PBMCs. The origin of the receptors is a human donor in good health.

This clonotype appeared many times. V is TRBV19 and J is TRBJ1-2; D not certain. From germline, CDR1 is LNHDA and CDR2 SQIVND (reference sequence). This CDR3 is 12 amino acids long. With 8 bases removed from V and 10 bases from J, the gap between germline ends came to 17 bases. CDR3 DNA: TGTGCCAGTTTTACAGCGGCCGTTAACTACACCTTC. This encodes CASFTAAVNYTF.

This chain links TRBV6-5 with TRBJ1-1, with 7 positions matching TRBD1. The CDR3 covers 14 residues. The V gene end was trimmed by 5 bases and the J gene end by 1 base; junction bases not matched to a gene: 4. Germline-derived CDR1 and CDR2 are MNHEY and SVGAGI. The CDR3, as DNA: TGTGCCAGCAGTAGCGCAGGGGGGAACACTGAAGCTTTCTTT. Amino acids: CASSSAGGNTEAFF.